Sequencing of this T cell receptor beta chain was carried out in a study of blood T cell repertoires in COVID-19. Study information: Acute-phase and convalescent COVID-19 samples originated in the United States, Italy and Spain. T cells, B-cell-depleted T cells, or PBMCs provided the cDNA or gDNA that served as material.

Authors' methods: Amplified reference gene primers provided the basis for estimating nucleated cell counts. The assay was immunoSEQ multiplex PCR, and TCRdb's table has in-frame clones only and misses some. From that table come the V and J calls and clone size; the DNA was used to work out D and trimming. The table records about 400,000 clones, 80% to 90% of them present only once. Trimming removed 8 bases from V and 0 bases from J, with 14 bases in between. Germline CDR1 and CDR2: SQVTM and ANQGSEA. This CDR3 contains 14 residues. The genes are TRBV29-1 and TRBJ1-3; D unclear. The sequenced sample consisted of peripheral blood. This clonotype was sampled from a man aged 35-49 years with acute or convalescent COVID-19. The CDR3 coding sequence is TGCAGCATCTGGCTGGGGAGCTCTGGAAACACCATATATTTT. Its protein product is CSIWLGSSGNTIYF. The variable domain in full, completed from reference TRBV29-1 and TRBJ1-3, reads SAVISQKPSRDICQRGTSLTIQCQVDSQVTMMFWYRQQPGQSLTLIATANQGSEATYESGFVIDKFPISRPNLTFSTLTVSNMSPEDSSIYLCSIWLGSSGNTIYFGEGSWLTVV.